This T cell receptor beta chain was observed in a study of blood T cell repertoires in COVID-19. Measured with immunoSEQ multiplex PCR; TCRdb has only the in-frame clones, and not every one. The sample records 300,000 to 350,000 clones, approximately 88% being singletons. Germline-derived CDR1 and CDR2 are LNHDA and SQIVND (reference sequence). This CDR3 is 16 amino acids long. V was clipped by 10 bases and J by 4 bases, with 22 bases between them. This chain links TRBV19 with TRBJ1-4; D is perhaps TRBD1 (6 bases). What was sequenced was peripheral blood. This receptor was obtained from a woman aged 30 to 39 with COVID-19, enrolled during active disease. The CDR3, as DNA: TGTGCCACAGGATCAGGGGCCCCGGACAGTAATGAAAAACTGTTTTTT. Translation: CATGSGAPDSNEKLFF.